These T cell receptor beta chains were read from a single sample in a study of blood T cell repertoires in COVID-19. The method was immunoSEQ multiplex PCR; TCRdb's version includes in-frame clones alone and lacks a portion of them. The sample yields around 230,000 clones, roughly 86% seen once. Specimen: PBMCs or T cells enriched from blood (not recorded which). Receptor source: a man younger than 35 with acute COVID-19. The CDR3 runs from the conserved cysteine through the conserved F or W.

v_call: TRBV3-1/TRBV3-2
cdr3_aa: CASSRTGLSGANVLTF

v_call: TRBV21-1
cdr3_aa: CASSKEGDLRESRNIQYF

v_call: TRBV9
cdr3_aa: CASSVDGRGLAYEQYF

v_call: TRBV5-1
cdr3_aa: CASSFQGGMNTEAFF

v_call: TRBV7-6
cdr3_aa: CASSGKTGTLNTIYF

v_call: TRBV7-2
cdr3_aa: CASSLGSVSSTDTQYF

v_call: TRBV6-5
cdr3_aa: CASRSGGANYGYTF

v_call: TRBV19
cdr3_aa: CASSITSRNEQFF

v_call: TRBV6-2/TRBV6-3
cdr3_aa: CASSTTSGRENTGELFF

v_call: TRBV29-1
cdr3_aa: CSAGLVTETQYF

v_call: TRBV19
cdr3_aa: CASSIDDSETNYGYTF

v_call: TRBV19
cdr3_aa: CASSSPSGSSYNEQFF

v_call: TRBV18
cdr3_aa: CASSAWDSLGITPLHF

v_call: TRBV7-9
cdr3_aa: CASSRPGAGYGYTF

v_call: TRBV7-9
cdr3_aa: CASRGGLAAYNEQFF

v_call: TRBV19
cdr3_aa: CASSPPGGYRKTQYF

v_call: TRBV2
cdr3_aa: CASRGQGSGELFF

v_call: TRBV3-1/TRBV3-2
cdr3_aa: CASSQSQVYNEQFF

v_call: TRBV7-9
cdr3_aa: CASSLSDSGANVLTF

v_call: TRBV7-8
cdr3_aa: CASSSTGVLDTEAFF

v_call: TRBV5-6
cdr3_aa: CASSLQGAKAGELFF

v_call: TRBV3-1/TRBV3-2
cdr3_aa: CASSQEGVGGQVSYEQYF